This T cell receptor beta chain is from a study of cytomegalovirus exposure and HLA in healthy donors. This PCR relied on a set of 60 Vbeta primers and 13 Jbeta primers. Produced via immunoSEQ multiplex PCR; TCRdb's table is partial and in-frame only. The profile shows 100,000 to 150,000 clones, over 70% of them singletons. The specimen sequenced was PBMCs. The clonotype comes from a man in his forties in good health and CMV-seropositive.

The CDR3 nucleotides are TGTGCCAGCAGCTTAGAGGGGAGGACCGGGGAGCTGTTTTTT. It encodes CASSLEGRTGELFF. This chain links TRBV7-3 with TRBJ2-2; perhaps TRBD2 as D (6 bases). The CDR3 extends over 14 amino acids. The V gene lost 2 bases and the J gene lost 5 bases, with 9 bases spanning the gap. From germline, CDR1 is SGHTA and CDR2 FQGTGA.